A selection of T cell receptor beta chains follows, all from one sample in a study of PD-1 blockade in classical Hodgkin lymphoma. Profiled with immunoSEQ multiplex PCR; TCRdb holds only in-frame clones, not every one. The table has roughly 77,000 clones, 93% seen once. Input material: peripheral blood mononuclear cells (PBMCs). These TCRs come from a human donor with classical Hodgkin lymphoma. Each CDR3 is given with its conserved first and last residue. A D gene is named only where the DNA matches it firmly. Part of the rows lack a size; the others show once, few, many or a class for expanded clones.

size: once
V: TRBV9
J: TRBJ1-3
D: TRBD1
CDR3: CASSARQGAAGNTIYF
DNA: TGTGCCAGCAGCGCCCGACAGGGGGCGGCTGGAAACACCATATATTTT

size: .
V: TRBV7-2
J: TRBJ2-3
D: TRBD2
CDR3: CASSRTSVTDTQYF
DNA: TGTGCCAGCAGCCGGACTAGCGTCACAGATACGCAGTATTTT

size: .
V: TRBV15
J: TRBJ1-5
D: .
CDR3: CATSRVGDGNQPQHF
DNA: TGTGCCACCAGCAGAGTTGGGGATGGGAATCAGCCCCAGCATTTT

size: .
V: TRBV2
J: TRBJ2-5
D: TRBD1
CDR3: CASSLSGTGKGETQYF
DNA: TGTGCCAGCAGTCTTTCCGGGACAGGGAAAGGAGAGACCCAGTACTTC

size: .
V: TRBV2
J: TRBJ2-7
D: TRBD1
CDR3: CATYLQGADEQYF
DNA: TGTGCCACCTATTTACAGGGGGCCGACGAGCAGTACTTC

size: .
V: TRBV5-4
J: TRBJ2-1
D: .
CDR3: CASMGVVGPSVDNEQFF
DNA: TGTGCCAGCATGGGGGTCGTGGGACCCTCCGTCGACAATGAGCAGTTCTTC

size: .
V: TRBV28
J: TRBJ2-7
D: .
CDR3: CAIGSTYEQYF
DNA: TGTGCCATCGGGTCCACCTACGAGCAGTACTTC

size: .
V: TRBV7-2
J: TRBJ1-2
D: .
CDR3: CASSLSTVYGYTF
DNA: TGTGCCAGCAGCTTATCGACTGTATATGGCTACACCTTC

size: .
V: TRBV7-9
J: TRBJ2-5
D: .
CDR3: CASSFYSSETQYF
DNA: TGTGCCAGCAGCTTCTACTCTTCGGAGACCCAGTACTTC

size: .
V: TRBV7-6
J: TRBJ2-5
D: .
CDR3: CASIPYVGLQETQYF
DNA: TGTGCCAGCATCCCTTACGTAGGGCTCCAAGAGACCCAGTACTTC

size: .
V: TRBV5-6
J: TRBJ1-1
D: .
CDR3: CASSLISVAEAFF
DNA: TGTGCCAGCAGCTTGATTTCGGTGGCCGAAGCTTTCTTT

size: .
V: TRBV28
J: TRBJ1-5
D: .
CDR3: CASRESRYSNQPQHF
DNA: TGTGCCAGCAGAGAGAGTAGATATAGCAATCAGCCCCAGCATTTT

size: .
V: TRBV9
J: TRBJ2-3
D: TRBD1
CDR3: CASSVASGQGLTDTQYF
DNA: TGTGCCAGCAGCGTAGCATCGGGACAGGGACTCACAGATACGCAGTATTTT

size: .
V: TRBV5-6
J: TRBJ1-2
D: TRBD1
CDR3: CASSDRDRRFYGYTF
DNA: TGTGCCAGCAGCGATCGGGACAGGAGATTTTATGGCTACACCTTC

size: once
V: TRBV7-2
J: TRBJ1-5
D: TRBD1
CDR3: CASSLRDSGNQPQHF
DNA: TGTGCCAGCAGCTTAAGGGACAGCGGCAATCAGCCCCAGCATTTT

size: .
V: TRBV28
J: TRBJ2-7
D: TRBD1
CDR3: CASSEGTAYEQYF
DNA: TGTGCCAGCAGTGAAGGGACAGCCTACGAGCAGTACTTC

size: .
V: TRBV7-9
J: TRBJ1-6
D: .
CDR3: CASSLGNGVSPLHF
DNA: TGTGCCAGCAGCTTAGGGAATGGAGTTTCACCCCTCCACTTT

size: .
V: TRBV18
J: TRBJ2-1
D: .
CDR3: CASSPWDLSNNEQFF
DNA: TGTGCCAGCTCACCATGGGATCTGTCCAACAATGAGCAGTTCTTC